This TCR beta chain was observed in a study of regulatory T cells in long-lasting Graves disease. Study-wide background: With positive TSH receptor antibodies and over 5 years of antithyroid drugs, Graves' disease was considered persistent.

Regarding time point: persistent/refractory GD, antithyroid drugs over 5 years with positive TRAb. Making the TCR library involved RNA that had been extracted from PBMCs. This clonotype appeared many times. Antigen unknown. For TCR beta, libraries came from iRepertoire HTBI primers and Arm-PCR of CDR3 regions. Each CDR3 protein is one row after TCRdb ran MiXCR on the multiplex PCR reads. The table shows some 420,000 distinct CDR3 sequences, with around a fifth occurring only once. Whole-study results and caveats: Samples came from peripheral blood alone, without thyroid tissue.

This CDR3 comprises 14 residues. V shed 6 bases and J 9 bases; nucleotides not matched to a gene: 8. The TCR was taken from a female donor with Graves disease. This chain uses TRBV12-3 or TRBV12-4 with TRBJ2-4; 10 positions agree with TRBD1. The sample was peripheral blood mononuclear cells (PBMCs), taken when the disease was refractory, from a patient treated with antithyroid drugs. CDR3 nucleotides: TGTGCCAGCAGCCTGGGACAGGGGACTAGCATTCAGTACTTC. This encodes CASSLGQGTSIQYF.